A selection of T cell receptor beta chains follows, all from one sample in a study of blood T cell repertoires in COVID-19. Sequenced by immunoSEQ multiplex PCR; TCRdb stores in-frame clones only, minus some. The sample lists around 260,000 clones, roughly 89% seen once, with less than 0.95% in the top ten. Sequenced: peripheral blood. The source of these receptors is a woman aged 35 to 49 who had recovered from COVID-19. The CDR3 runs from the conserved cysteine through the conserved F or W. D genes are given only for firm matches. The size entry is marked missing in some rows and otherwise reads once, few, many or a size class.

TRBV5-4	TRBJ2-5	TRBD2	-	TGTGCCAGCAGCGGCCAGCGGGGGGAAGAGACCCAGTACTTC	CASSGQRGEETQYF
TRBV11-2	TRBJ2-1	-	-	TGTGCCAGCAGCTTAGATCTGCTCGGAGGGCCTAAATACAATGAGCAGTTCTTC	CASSLDLLGGPKYNEQFF
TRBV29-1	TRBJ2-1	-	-	TGCAGCGTTGAGTGGGGGGTTAGGCAGTTCTTC	CSVEWGVRQFF
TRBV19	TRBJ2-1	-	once	TGTGCCAGTAGTATTTCCGGGGCGGGGTCGTACAATGAGCAGTTCTTC	CASSISGAGSYNEQFF
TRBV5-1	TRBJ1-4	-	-	TGCGCCAGCAGCGTAGGAGCAACTAATGAAAAACTGTTTTTT	CASSVGATNEKLFF
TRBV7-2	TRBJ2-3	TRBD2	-	TGTGCCAGCAGCTTAATCACTAGCGGGAGAATAGATACGCAGTATTTT	CASSLITSGRIDTQYF
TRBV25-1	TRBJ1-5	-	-	TGTGCCAGCAGTGACCCTACCCGTCAGCCCCAGCATTTT	CASSDPTRQPQHF
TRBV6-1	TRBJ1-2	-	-	TGTGCCAGCAGTGATATTTCCGGGGGAAGGCTCTTGAGTGGCTACACCTTC	CASSDISGGRLLSGYTF
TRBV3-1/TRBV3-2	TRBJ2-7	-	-	TGTGCCAGCAGCCAGGGAGCCGTTGTCTACGAGCAGTACTTC	CASSQGAVVYEQYF
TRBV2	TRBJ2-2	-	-	TGTGCCAGCGGTGGCAGGGGTCCTAACACCGGGGAGCTGTTTTTT	CASGGRGPNTGELFF
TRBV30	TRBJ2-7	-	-	TGTGCCTGGAGTCGGGGGTACGAGCAGTACTTC	CAWSRGYEQYF
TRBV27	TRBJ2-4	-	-	TGTGCCAGCAGTCTAACAGGGCCGGGCATTCAGTACTTC	CASSLTGPGIQYF
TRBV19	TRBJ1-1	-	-	TGTGCCAGTAGTTTAGAGTCTGGTCCACAATTAATCACTGAAGCTTTCTTT	CASSLESGPQLITEAFF
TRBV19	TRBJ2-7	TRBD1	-	TGTGCCAGTAGTGGCCGGGACAGTCCCACGAGCTCCTACGAGCAGTACTTC	CASSGRDSPTSSYEQYF
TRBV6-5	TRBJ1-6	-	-	TGTGCCACCAAGGCGGGGGGGAATAATTCACCCCTCCACTTT	CATKAGGNNSPLHF
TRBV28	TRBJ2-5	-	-	TGTGCCAGCAGTACGCGAGGTCGCCAAGAGACCCAGTACTTC	CASSTRGRQETQYF
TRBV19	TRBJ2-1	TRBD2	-	TGTGCCAGTAGTATAATCGGGAGAGGACTAGCGGGAGTAACCTACAATGAGCAGTTCTTC	CASSIIGRGLAGVTYNEQFF
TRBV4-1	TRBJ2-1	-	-	TGCGCCAGCAGCCAAGCGGGCGGGGTTGAGCAGTTCTTC	CASSQAGGVEQFF
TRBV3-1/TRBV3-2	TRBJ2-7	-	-	TGTGCCAGCAGCCAAGCTCGAGCCTACGAGCAGTACTTC	CASSQARAYEQYF
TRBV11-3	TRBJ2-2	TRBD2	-	TGTGCCAGCAGCCAACGCTACGGACTAGCGGAGAACACCGGGGAGCTGTTTTTT	CASSQRYGLAENTGELFF
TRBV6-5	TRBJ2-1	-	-	TGTGCCAGCAGTACCGTGGAGGCTGAGCAGTTCTTC	CASSTVEAEQFF
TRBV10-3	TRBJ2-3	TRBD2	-	TGTGCCATCAGTGAGGGGCTAGCGGGAGTGGGAGATACGCAGTATTTT	CAISEGLAGVGDTQYF
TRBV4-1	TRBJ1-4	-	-	TGCGCCAGCAGCCAAGCCGGGGGGGAAAAACTGTTTTTT	CASSQAGGEKLFF
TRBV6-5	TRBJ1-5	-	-	TGTGCCAGCTGCGGTTTGAGATCCGGCAATCAGCCCCAGCATTTT	CASCGLRSGNQPQHF
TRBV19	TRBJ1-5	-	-	TGTGCCAGTAGCATCCTCCGGGACAACAATCAGCCCCAGCATTTT	CASSILRDNNQPQHF
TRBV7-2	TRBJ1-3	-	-	TGTGCCAGCAGCTTAGGTTCACTCTCTGGAAACACCATATATTTT	CASSLGSLSGNTIYF
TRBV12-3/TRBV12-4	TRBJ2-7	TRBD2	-	TGTGCCAGCACACTAGCGGGAATCTACGAGCAGTACTTC	CASTLAGIYEQYF
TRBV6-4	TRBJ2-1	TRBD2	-	TGTGCCAGCAGTGACTCCGGACTAGCGGATGAGCAGTTCTTC	CASSDSGLADEQFF
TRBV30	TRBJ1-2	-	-	TGTGCCTGGGGAGGGACAAGCTGGCTCGACACCTTC	CAWGGTSWLDTF